Described below is a single TCR beta chain sequence and its context. Its cognate antigen is unknown. Profiled with immunoSEQ multiplex PCR; TCRdb holds only in-frame clones, not every one. This sample carries roughly 70,000 clones, roughly 85% of them seen once, and the ten largest clones take roughly 0.9%. This sample was included in a study of OX40 agonist ivuxolimab in advanced cancers. The wider study: There were three patients with partial responses, one having hepatocellular carcinoma and two cutaneous melanoma. The study's findings and limits: CD8+ T cells showed, on average, more clonal expansion than CD4+ cells.

The CDR3 spans 13 residues. The germline V gene has CDR1 SNHLY and CDR2 FYNNEI. The V gene lost 8 bases and the J gene lost 1 base, with 9 bases spanning the gap. The rearrangement links TRBV2 to TRBJ1-5; D is undetermined. The sequence was obtained from an adult with an advanced solid tumor such as melanoma, head and neck, liver or kidney cancer. Sample: CD4+ or CD8+ T cells sorted from blood, taken in a trial of the OX40 agonist ivuxolimab. The CDR3 loop is CASAATSNQPQHF. CDR3 bases: TGTGCCAGCGCAGCGACCAGCAATCAGCCCCAGCATTTT. Based on the CDR3 plus reference TRBV2 and TRBJ1-5, the full variable domain is EPEVTQTPSHQVTQMGQEVILRCVPISNHLYFYWYRQILGQKVEFLVSFYNNEISEKSEIFDDQFSVERPDGSNFTLKIRSTKLEDSAMYFCASAATSNQPQHFGDGTRLSIL.